One sample yielded the 2 T cell receptor beta chains listed below, sequenced in a study of CD8 T cells in ankylosing spondylitis. MiXCR, run by TCRdb on the 5' RACE reads, gives a single entry per CDR3 protein. The top ten clones hold about 15% of a sample with 300,000 to 400,000 distinct CDR3 sequences, under 25% of them seen once. These receptors are not linked to any known antigen. The study, taken as a whole, reports: Ankylosing spondylitis blood seemed to carry a telltale TCR beta motif made of about 8 highly homologous variants.

Material for sequencing was blood, either unsorted or a sorted T cell fraction (not recorded which). The origin of the receptors is a male donor with ankylosing spondylitis.

This clonotype showed up just a few times. The chain combines TRBV29-1 with TRBJ2-5; D gene uncertain. Trimming took off 4 bases at V and 8 bases at J, with 14 bases between the two ends. The germline gives CDR1 SQVTM, CDR2 ANQGSEA. This CDR3 comprises 12 residues. The CDR3 DNA is TGCAGCGTTGTCGAGACCACCGGTACCCAGTACTTC. It translates to CSVVETTGTQYF.

V and J are TRBV19 and TRBJ1-5; D perhaps matches TRBD1 (5 bases). CDR1 is LNHDA and CDR2 is SQIVND in the germline V gene (reference sequence). With 7 bases removed from V and 6 bases from J, the gap between germline ends came to 16 bases. The CDR3 has 14 residues. The CDR3 protein is CASTIRGGSQPQHF. CDR3 nucleotides: TGTGCCAGTACCATCCGGGGGGGATCTCAGCCCCAGCATTTT.